This is a list of T cell receptor beta chains from one sample in a study of T cells in Graves' hyperthyroidism and ophthalmopathy. TCRdb re-called the multiplex PCR reads through MiXCR, storing one row per CDR3 protein. The repertoire holds approximately 700,000 distinct CDR3 sequences, with about 15% as singletons. Sequenced sample: blood. Source of these receptors: a man aged 18 to 29 with Graves' hyperthyroidism. The CDR3 runs from the conserved cysteine through the conserved F or W. The D gene is left open where the match is weak. Only part of the rows carry a size: once, few, many, or a class if the clone is expanded.

clone_size	j_call	v_call	d_call	cdr3_nt	cdr3_aa
many	TRBJ2-1	TRBV30	TRBD2	TGTGCCTGGAGTTTTCGACTAGCGGGAGCCGGTGAGCAGTTCTTC	CAWSFRLAGAGEQFF
.	TRBJ1-1	TRBV20-1	.	TGCAGTGCTAGGACCGCACCAAATGAAGCTTTCTTT	CSARTAPNEAFF
few	TRBJ2-1	TRBV5-1	TRBD1	TGCGCCAGCTACGAGGGACAGGGGGCGAATGGTGAGCAGTTCTTC	CASYEGQGANGEQFF
many	TRBJ2-3	TRBV20-1	.	TGCAGTGCTAGAGATCTCGGGGAAACTAAATTGTGGCGGGATACGCAGTATTTT	CSARDLGETKLWRDTQYF
.	TRBJ1-1	TRBV5-5	.	TGTGCCAGCAGCCCCGGGGCCTACACTGAAGCTTTCTTT	CASSPGAYTEAFF
many	TRBJ1-1	TRBV6-5	.	TGTGCCAGCAGTTACTCGTTTACGGGTGAAGCTTTCTTT	CASSYSFTGEAFF
.	TRBJ2-1	TRBV11-3	TRBD2	TGTGCCAGCAGCCCTGAAGAACTAGCGGGAGCGGTGCAGTTCTTC	CASSPEELAGAVQFF
many	TRBJ2-2	TRBV4-1	.	TGCGCCAGCAGCGCTGGTTATGGCCCCGGGGAGCTGTTTTTT	CASSAGYGPGELFF
many	TRBJ1-1	TRBV10-1	.	TGCGCCAGCAGTGAGCCAGGGGACACTGAAGCTTTCTTT	CASSEPGDTEAFF
many	TRBJ2-2	TRBV11-2	.	TGTGCCAGCAGCTTACGGCGCGTAACCGGGGAGCTGTTTTTT	CASSLRRVTGELFF
few	TRBJ1-5	TRBV5-5	.	TGTGCCAGCAGCCGCCCCGGGGGAAGAGGCAATCAGCCCCAGCATTTT	CASSRPGGRGNQPQHF
few	TRBJ1-2	TRBV9	.	TGTGCCAGCAGCGGGAACAAACAGGGATCCTATGGCTACACCTTC	CASSGNKQGSYGYTF
.	TRBJ2-3	TRBV5-8	TRBD2	TGTGCCAGCAGCCCGACCTTACTAGCGGGAGGGCCGGGAGATACGCAGTATTTT	CASSPTLLAGGPGDTQYF
once	TRBJ2-2	TRBV6-2/TRBV6-3	.	TGTGCCAGCATGTTACAGGCGAACACCGGGGAGCTGTTTTTT	CASMLQANTGELFF
many	TRBJ2-5	TRBV7-8	.	TGTGCCAGCAGCCCCTACGGCGGGTTACTAGGGATCCAAGAGACCCAGTACTTC	CASSPYGGLLGIQETQYF
few	TRBJ2-1	TRBV24-1	TRBD1	TGTTCCGGGACAGGGATTATTTGCTCCTACAATGAGCAGTTCTTC	CSGTGIICSYNEQFF
few	TRBJ2-3	TRBV5-1	.	TGCGCCAGCAACCTAGGGACGGTGCAGGGCGGGGATACGCAGTATTTT	CASNLGTVQGGDTQYF
.	TRBJ2-7	TRBV7-8	.	TGTGCCAGCAGCCGGGGGGCTAGCCTCCCCTACGAGCAGTACTTC	CASSRGASLPYEQYF
few	TRBJ2-1	TRBV5-1	TRBD2	TGCGCCAGCAGCTTGGGGGCGGGAGCCTCCAATGAGCAGTTCTTC	CASSLGAGASNEQFF
few	TRBJ1-4	TRBV15	.	TGTGCCACCAGCAGAAGAAACTCGGGTCACACTAATGAAAAACTGTTTTTT	CATSRRNSGHTNEKLFF
few	TRBJ1-1	TRBV29-1	.	TGCAGCGGTGGGTCAGGGCACACTGAAGCTTTCTTT	CSGGSGHTEAFF
.	TRBJ2-7	TRBV9	TRBD2	TGTGCCAGCAGCGGTAGCGGGAGTATCGACGAGCAGTACTTC	CASSGSGSIDEQYF
.	TRBJ1-1	TRBV10-2	.	TGCGCCAGCAGTGAGTCACGGGGGCCCGGCACTGAAGCTTTCTTT	CASSESRGPGTEAFF